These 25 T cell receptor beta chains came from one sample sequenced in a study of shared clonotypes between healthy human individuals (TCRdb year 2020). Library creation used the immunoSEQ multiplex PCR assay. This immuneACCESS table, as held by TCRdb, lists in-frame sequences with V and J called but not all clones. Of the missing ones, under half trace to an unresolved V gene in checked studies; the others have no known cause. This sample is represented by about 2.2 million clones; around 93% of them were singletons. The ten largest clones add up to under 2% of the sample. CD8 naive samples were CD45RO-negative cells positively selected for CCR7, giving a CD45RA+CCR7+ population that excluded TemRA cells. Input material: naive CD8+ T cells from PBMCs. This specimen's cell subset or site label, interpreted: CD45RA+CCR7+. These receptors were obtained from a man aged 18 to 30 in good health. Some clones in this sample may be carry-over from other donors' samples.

This chain's CDR3 is CSAQGTQETQYF. Here the CDR3 DNA reads TGCAGCGCCCAGGGTACTCAAGAGACCCAGTACTTC. The rearrangement uses TRBV29-1 and TRBJ2-5; D possibly corresponds to TRBD1 (5 bases). The CDR3 totals 12 residues. CDR1 and CDR2 (germline): SQVTM, ANQGSEA. V gave up 7 bases and J gave up 2 bases, with 11 bases separating them.

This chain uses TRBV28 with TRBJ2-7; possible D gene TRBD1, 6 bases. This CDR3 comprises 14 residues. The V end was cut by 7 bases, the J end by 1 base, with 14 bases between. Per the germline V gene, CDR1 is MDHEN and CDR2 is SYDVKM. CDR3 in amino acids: CASTQTGPSYEQYF. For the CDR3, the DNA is TGTGCCAGCACCCAGACAGGTCCGTCCTACGAGCAGTACTTC. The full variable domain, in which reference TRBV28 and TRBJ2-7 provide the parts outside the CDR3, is DVKVTQSSRYLVKRTGEKVFLECVQDMDHENMFWYRQDPGLGLRLIYFSYDVKMKEKGDIPEGYSVSREKKERFSLILESASTNQTSMYLCASTQTGPSYEQYFGPGTRLTVT.

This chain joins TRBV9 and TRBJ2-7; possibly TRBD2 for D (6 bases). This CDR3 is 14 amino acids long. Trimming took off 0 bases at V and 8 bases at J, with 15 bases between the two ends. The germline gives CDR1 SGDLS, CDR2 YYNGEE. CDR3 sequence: CASSVGGGNSKQYF. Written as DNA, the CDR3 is TGTGCCAGCAGCGTAGGAGGAGGGAATTCCAAGCAGTACTTC. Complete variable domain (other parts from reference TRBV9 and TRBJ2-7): DSGVTQTPKHLITATGQRVTLRCSPRSGDLSVYWYQQSLDQGLQFLIQYYNGEERAKGNILERFSAQQFPDLHSELNLSSLELGDSALYFCASSVGGGNSKQYFGPGTRLTVT.

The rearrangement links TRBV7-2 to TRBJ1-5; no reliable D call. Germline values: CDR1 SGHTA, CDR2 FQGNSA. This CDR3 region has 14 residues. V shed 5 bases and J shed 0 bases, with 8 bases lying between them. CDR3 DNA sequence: TGTGCCAGCAGCCGACGGGTTAGCAATCAGCCCCAGCATTTT. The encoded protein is CASSRRVSNQPQHF.

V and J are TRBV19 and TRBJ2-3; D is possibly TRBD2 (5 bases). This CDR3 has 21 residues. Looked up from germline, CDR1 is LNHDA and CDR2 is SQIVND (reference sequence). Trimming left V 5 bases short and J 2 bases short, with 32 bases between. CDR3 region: CASSSKWGDYRRPTATDTQYF. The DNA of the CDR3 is TGTGCCAGTAGTTCAAAGTGGGGAGACTATCGAAGACCTACCGCCACAGATACGCAGTATTTT. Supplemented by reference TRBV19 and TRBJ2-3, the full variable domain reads DGGITQSPKYLFRKEGQNVTLSCEQNLNHDAMYWYRQDPGQGLRLIYYSQIVNDFQKGDIAEGYSVSREKKESFPLTVTSAQKNPTAFYLCASSSKWGDYRRPTATDTQYFGPGTRLTVL.

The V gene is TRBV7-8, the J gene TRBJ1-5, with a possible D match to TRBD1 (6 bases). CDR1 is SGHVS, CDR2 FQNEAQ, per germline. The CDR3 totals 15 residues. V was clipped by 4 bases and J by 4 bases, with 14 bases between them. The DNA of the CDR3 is TGTGCCAGCAGCTCGGACAGCGAGAAGAATCAGCCCCAGCATTTT. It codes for CASSSDSEKNQPQHF.

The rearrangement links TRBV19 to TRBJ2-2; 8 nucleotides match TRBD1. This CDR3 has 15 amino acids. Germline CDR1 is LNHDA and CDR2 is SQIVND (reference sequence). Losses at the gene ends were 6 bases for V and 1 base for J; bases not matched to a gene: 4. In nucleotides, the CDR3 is TGTGCCAGTAGCCACAGGGGGGTGAACACCGGGGAGCTGTTTTTT. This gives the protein CASSHRGVNTGELFF. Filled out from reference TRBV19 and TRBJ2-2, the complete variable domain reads DGGITQSPKYLFRKEGQNVTLSCEQNLNHDAMYWYRQDPGQGLRLIYYSQIVNDFQKGDIAEGYSVSREKKESFPLTVTSAQKNPTAFYLCASSHRGVNTGELFFGEGSRLTVL.

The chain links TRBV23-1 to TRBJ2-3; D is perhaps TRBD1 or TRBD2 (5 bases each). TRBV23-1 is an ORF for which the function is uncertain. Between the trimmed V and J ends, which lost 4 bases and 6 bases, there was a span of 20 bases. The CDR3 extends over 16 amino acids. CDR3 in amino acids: CASSPGGAPWGDTQYF. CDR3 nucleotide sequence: TGCGCCAGCAGTCCGGGTGGAGCACCCTGGGGGGATACGCAGTATTTT.

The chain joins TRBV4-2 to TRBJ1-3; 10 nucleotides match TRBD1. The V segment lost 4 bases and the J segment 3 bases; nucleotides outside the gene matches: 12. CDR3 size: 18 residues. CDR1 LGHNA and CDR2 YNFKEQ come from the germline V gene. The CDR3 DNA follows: TGTGCCAGCAGCCGAGGAGTCCCGGGACAGGGGTTTGGAAACACCATATATTTT. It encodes CASSRGVPGQGFGNTIYF.

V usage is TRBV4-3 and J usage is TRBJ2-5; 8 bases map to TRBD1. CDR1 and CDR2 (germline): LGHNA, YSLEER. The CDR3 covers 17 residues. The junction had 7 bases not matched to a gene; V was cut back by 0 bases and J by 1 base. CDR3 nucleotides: TGCGCCAGCAGCCAAGAACCCCCGGGACAGGTCCAAGAGACCCAGTACTTC. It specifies CASSQEPPGQVQETQYF.

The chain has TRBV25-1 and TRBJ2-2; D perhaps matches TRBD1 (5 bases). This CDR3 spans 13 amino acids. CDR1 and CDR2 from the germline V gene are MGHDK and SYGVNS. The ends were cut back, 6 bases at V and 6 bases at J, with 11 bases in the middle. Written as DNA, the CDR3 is TGTGCCAGCAGCACAGGCTATCCCGGGGAGCTGTTTTTT. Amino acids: CASSTGYPGELFF.

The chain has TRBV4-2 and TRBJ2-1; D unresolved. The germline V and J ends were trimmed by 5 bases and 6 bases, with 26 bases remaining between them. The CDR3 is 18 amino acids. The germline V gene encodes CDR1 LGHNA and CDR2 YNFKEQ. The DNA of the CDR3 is TGTGCCAGCAGCTACTATCAGAACCTCCAGGTCCTATTCAATGAGCAGTTCTTC. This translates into CASSYYQNLQVLFNEQFF.

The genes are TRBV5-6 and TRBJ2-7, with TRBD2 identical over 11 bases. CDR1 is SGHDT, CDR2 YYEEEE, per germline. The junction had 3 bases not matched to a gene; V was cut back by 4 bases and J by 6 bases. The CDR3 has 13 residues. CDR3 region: CASSRGTSGEQYF. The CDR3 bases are TGTGCCAGCAGCCGAGGGACTAGCGGCGAGCAGTACTTC. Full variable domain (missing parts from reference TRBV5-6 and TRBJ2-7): DAGVTQSPTHLIKTRGQQVTLRCSPKSGHDTVSWYQQALGQGPQFIFQYYEEEERQRGNFPDRFSGHQFPNYSSELNVNALLLGDSALYLCASSRGTSGEQYFGPGTRLTVT.

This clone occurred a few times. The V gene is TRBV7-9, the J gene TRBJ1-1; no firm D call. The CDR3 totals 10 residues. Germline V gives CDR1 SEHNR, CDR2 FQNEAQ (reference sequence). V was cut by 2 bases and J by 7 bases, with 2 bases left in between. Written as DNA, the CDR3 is TGTGCCAGCAGCTTAATTGAAGCTTTCTTT. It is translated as CASSLIEAFF.

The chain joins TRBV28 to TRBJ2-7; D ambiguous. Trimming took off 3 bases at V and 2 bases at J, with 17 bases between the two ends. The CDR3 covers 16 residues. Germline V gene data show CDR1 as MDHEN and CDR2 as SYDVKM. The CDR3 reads CASSFGRSWGTYEQYF. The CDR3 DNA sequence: TGTGCCAGCAGTTTTGGCCGTTCTTGGGGAACCTACGAGCAGTACTTC.

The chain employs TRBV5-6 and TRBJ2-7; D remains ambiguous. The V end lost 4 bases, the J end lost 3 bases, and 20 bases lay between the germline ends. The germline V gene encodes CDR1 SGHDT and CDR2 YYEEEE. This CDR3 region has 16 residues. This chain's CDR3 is CASSPVSDAPFYEQYF. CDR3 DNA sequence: TGTGCCAGCAGCCCGGTGAGTGATGCCCCCTTCTACGAGCAGTACTTC. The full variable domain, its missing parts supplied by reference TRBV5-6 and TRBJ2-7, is DAGVTQSPTHLIKTRGQQVTLRCSPKSGHDTVSWYQQALGQGPQFIFQYYEEEERQRGNFPDRFSGHQFPNYSSELNVNALLLGDSALYLCASSPVSDAPFYEQYFGPGTRLTVT.

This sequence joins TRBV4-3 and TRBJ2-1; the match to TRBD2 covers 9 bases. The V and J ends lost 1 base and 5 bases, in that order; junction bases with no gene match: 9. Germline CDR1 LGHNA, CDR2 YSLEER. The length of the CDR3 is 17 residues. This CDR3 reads CASSQAVGTSSHNEQFF. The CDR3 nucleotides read TGCGCCAGCAGCCAAGCCGTGGGGACTAGCAGCCACAATGAGCAGTTCTTC.

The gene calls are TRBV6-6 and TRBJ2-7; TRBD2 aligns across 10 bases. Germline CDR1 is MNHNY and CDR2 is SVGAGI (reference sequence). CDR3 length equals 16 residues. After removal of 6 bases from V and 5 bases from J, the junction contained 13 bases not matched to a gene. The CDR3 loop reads CASSKNPSGLADEQYF. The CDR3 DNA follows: TGTGCCAGCAGCAAAAATCCCTCTGGACTAGCGGACGAGCAGTACTTC.

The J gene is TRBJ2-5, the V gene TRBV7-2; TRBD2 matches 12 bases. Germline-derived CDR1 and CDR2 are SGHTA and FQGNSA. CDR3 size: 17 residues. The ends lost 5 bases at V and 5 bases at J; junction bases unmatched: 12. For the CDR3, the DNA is TGTGCCAGCAGCATGGGACTAGCGGGCGGTCTATGGGAGACCCAGTACTTC. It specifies CASSMGLAGGLWETQYF.

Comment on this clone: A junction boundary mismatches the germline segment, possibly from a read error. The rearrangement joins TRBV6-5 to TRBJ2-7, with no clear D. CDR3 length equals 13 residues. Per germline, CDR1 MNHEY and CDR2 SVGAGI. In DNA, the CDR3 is TGTGCCAGCCGTTACAGAAAAACCTACGAGCAGTACTTC. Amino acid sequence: CASRYRKTYEQYF.

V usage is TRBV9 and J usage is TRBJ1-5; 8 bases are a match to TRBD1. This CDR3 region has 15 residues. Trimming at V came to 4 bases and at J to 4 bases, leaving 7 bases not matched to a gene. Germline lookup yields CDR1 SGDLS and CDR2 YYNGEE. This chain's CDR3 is CASSPGQGLNQPQHF. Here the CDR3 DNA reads TGTGCCAGCAGCCCCGGACAGGGCCTGAATCAGCCCCAGCATTTT.

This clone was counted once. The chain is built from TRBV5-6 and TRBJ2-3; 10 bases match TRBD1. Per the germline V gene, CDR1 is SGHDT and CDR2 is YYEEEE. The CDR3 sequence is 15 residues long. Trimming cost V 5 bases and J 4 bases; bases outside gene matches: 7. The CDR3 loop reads CASRERDRGPDTQYF. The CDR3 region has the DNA TGTGCCAGCAGGGAGCGGGACAGGGGACCAGATACGCAGTATTTT.

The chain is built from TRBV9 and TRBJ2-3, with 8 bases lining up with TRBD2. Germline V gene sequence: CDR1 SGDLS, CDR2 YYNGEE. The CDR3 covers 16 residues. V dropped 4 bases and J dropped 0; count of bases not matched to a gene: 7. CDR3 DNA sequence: TGTGCCAGCAGCCCCCCCGGGGGGGTTAGCACAGATACGCAGTATTTT. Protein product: CASSPPGGVSTDTQYF. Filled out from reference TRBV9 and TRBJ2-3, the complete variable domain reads DSGVTQTPKHLITATGQRVTLRCSPRSGDLSVYWYQQSLDQGLQFLIQYYNGEERAKGNILERFSAQQFPDLHSELNLSSLELGDSALYFCASSPPGGVSTDTQYFGPGTRLTVL.

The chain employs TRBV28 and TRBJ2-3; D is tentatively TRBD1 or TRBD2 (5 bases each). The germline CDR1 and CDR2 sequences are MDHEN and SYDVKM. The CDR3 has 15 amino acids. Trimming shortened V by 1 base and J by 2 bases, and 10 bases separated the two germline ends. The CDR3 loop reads CASSLSEGPTDTQYF. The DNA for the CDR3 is TGTGCCAGCAGTTTATCCGAGGGGCCCACAGATACGCAGTATTTT.

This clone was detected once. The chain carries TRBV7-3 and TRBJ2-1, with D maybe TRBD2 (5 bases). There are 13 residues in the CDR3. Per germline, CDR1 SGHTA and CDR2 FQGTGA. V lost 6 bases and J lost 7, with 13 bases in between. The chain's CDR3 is CASSTGLGNEQFF. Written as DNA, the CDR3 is TGTGCCAGCAGTACGGGGTTGGGGAATGAGCAGTTCTTC.